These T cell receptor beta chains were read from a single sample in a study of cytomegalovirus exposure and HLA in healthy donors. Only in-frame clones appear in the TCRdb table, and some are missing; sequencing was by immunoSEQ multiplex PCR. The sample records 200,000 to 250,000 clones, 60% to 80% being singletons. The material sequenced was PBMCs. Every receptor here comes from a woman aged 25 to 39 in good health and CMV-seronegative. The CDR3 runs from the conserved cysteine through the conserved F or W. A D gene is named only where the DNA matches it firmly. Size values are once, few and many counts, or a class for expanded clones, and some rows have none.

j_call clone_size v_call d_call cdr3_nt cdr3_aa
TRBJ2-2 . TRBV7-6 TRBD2 TGTGCCAGCAGCGCAAGCGGGAGGGCCATGACCGGGGAGCTGTTTTTT CASSASGRAMTGELFF
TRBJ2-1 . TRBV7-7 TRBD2 TGTGCTAGCAGCTTAGGTCCTCGAGACGGGGGGGCCAAAGAGCAGTTCTTC CASSLGPRDGGAKEQFF
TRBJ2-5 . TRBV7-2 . TGTGCCAGCAGCTTAGAGGCTAGCCGGACCGGTGGGACCCAGTACTTC CASSLEASRTGGTQYF
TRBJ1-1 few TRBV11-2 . TGTGCCAGCAGCTTAGTCGACACTGAAGCTTTCTTT CASSLVDTEAFF
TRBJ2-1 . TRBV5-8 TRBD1 TGTGCCAGCAGCTTGAGGAAGGGGGCCCCCTACAATGAGCAGTTCTTC CASSLRKGAPYNEQFF
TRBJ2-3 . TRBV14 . TGTGCCAGCAGCCAACGGACTCCAAGCACAGATACGCAGTATTTT CASSQRTPSTDTQYF
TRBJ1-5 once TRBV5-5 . TGTGCCAGCAGTTTCGTCGCAGGGTATAGCAATCAGCCCCAGCATTTT CASSFVAGYSNQPQHF
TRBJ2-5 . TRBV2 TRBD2 TGTGCCAGCAGCTCGCTAGCGGGGTTCCAAGAGACCCAGTACTTC CASSSLAGFQETQYF
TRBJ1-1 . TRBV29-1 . TGCAGCGTTGAACTGGGCGCAAACACTGAAGCTTTCTTT CSVELGANTEAFF
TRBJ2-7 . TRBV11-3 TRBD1 TGTGCCAGCAGCTTTCTGGGACAGGGATGGGGCGAGCAGTACTTC CASSFLGQGWGEQYF
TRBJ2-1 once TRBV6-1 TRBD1 TGTGCCAGCTTACAGGGGGCTCTCTACAATGAGCAGTTCTTC CASLQGALYNEQFF
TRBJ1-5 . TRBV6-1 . TGTGCCAGCAGTGGACCTTTTGACAGTCATAGCAATCAGCCCCAGCATTTT CASSGPFDSHSNQPQHF
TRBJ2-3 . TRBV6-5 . TGTGCCAGCTGGAGGGGTAGGGAAGATACGCAGTATTTT CASWRGREDTQYF
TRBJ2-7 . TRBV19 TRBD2 TGTGCCAGTACCGACACTAGCGCCGGGGCCTCCGAGCAGTACTTC CASTDTSAGASEQYF
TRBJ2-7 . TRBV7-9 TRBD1 TGTGCCAGCAGCTTCGACAGGGGGCCCTACGAGCAGTACTTC CASSFDRGPYEQYF
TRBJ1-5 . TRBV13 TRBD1 TGTGCCATCAGCTTAAGGACGGCGGGACAGGCTTATGATCAGCCCCAGCATTTT CAISLRTAGQAYDQPQHF
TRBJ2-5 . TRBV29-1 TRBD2 TGCAGCGTTGGGGTAGCGGGGGGACTACAAGAGACCCAGTACTTC CSVGVAGGLQETQYF
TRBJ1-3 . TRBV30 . TGTGCCTGGAGCCCTCCGGGAAACACCACATATTTT CAWSPPGNTTYF
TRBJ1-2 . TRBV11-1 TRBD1 TGTGCCAGCAGCTCTGTCCCGGGACAGGGCGGAAATGGCTACACCTTC CASSSVPGQGGNGYTF
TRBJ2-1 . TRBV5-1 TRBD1 TGCGCCAGCAGCCAAGGACAGGGGGCGAGTGAGCAGTTCTTC CASSQGQGASEQFF
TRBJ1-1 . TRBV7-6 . TGTGCCAGCAGCTTACTCAACACTGAAGCTTTCTTT CASSLLNTEAFF
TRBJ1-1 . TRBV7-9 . TGTGCCAGCACCTCAGTAGGGGGGGACACTGAAGCTTTCTTT CASTSVGGDTEAFF
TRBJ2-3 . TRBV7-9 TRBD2 TGTGCCAGCAGCGCCCCGGGGGGGAGTAGGACAGATACGCAGTATTTT CASSAPGGSRTDTQYF
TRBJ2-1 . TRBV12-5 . TGTGCTAGTGGTCTAGGGGGCGGGGGGATAAACAATGAGCAGTTCTTC CASGLGGGGINNEQFF
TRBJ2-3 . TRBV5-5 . TGTGCCAGCAGCTTGGGGGGGCTAGCAGGCACAGATACGCAGTATTTT CASSLGGLAGTDTQYF
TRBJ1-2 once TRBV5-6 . TGTGCCAGCAGCTCCCGACAGGCTATCTATGGCTACACCTTC CASSSRQAIYGYTF
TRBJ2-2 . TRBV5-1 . TGCGCCAGCAGCTGGAGCGCGAACACCGGGGAGCTGTTTTTT CASSWSANTGELFF
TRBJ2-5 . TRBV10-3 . TGTGCCATCAGTGAGTCGACAGGCTCGGAGACCCAGTACTTC CAISESTGSETQYF
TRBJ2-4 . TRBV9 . TGTGCCAGCAGCGTAGGAGGGCAAGGGAAAAACATTCAGTACTTC CASSVGGQGKNIQYF
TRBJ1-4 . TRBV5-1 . TGCGCCAGCAGCTTAAACAGAACCCGTGGTGAAAAACTGTTTTTT CASSLNRTRGEKLFF
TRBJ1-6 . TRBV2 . TGTGCCAGCGAGCGCAGGGATTCACCCCTCCACTTT CASERRDSPLHF
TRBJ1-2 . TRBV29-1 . TGCAGCGTTAGAGGACACAGCGACTATGGCTACACCTTC CSVRGHSDYGYTF
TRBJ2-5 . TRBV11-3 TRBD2 TGTGCCAGCAGCTCCGACCACTTAGCGGGGAAGGAGACCCAGTACTTC CASSSDHLAGKETQYF
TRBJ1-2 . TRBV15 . TGTGCCACCAGCAGAGATGGAGGGGCAGGTGGCTACACCTTC CATSRDGGAGGYTF
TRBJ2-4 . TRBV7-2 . TGTGCCAGCAGCTTAAAACTTTGGGGCTCCCCGGACGAAAACATTCAGTACTTC CASSLKLWGSPDENIQYF
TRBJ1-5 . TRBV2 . TGTGCCAGCAGTGAAAACAGCGGGCAGCCCCAGCATTTT CASSENSGQPQHF
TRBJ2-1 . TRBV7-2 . TGTGCCAGCAGCAAGAACAGGGACAATGAGCAGTTCTTC CASSKNRDNEQFF
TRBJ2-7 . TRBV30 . TGTGCCTGGACCCTCTTTAACAGGGCCCACGAGCAGTACTTC CAWTLFNRAHEQYF
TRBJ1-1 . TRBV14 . TGTGCCAGCAGCCTTTCCGGGATTGAAGCTTTCTTT CASSLSGIEAFF
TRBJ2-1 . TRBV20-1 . TGCAGTGCTTTGAGTCGAGTCGAGCAGTTCTTC CSALSRVEQFF
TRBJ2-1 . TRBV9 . TGTGCCAGCAGCGTAGCCGGGAGACCAAACAATGAGCAGTTCTTC CASSVAGRPNNEQFF
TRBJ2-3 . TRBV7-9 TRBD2 TGTGCCAGCAGCTTAGCCGCTCCGGGAGGATCAGATACGCAGTATTTT CASSLAAPGGSDTQYF
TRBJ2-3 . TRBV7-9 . TGTGCCAGCAGCTTAGTTTTGGGGGGAGACACAGATACGCAGTATTTT CASSLVLGGDTDTQYF
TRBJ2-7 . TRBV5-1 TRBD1 TGCGCCAGCAGCCCTGGGACAGGGAGCTACGAGCAGTACTTC CASSPGTGSYEQYF
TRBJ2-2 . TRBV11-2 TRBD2 TGTGCCAGCAGCCCGACTAGCGGGAGAAACACCGGGGAGCTGTTTTTT CASSPTSGRNTGELFF
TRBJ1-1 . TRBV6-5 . TGTGCCAGCAGCCCAAGACAGACGAACACTGAAGCTTTCTTT CASSPRQTNTEAFF
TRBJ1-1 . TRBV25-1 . TGTGCCAGCAGTCCCCCCAGTGTGCACACTGAAGCTTTCTTT CASSPPSVHTEAFF
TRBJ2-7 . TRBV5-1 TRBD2 TGCGCCAGCAGCGGCGGGGGGTCTTCCTACGAGCAGTACTTC CASSGGGSSYEQYF
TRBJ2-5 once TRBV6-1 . TGTGCCAGCCTAGGAGGGCAAGAGACCCAGTACTTC CASLGGQETQYF
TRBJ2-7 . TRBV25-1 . TGTGCCAGCAGTGCCGACACTCGGGGGGCAGGGTACGAGCAGTACTTC CASSADTRGAGYEQYF
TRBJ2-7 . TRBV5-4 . TGTGCCAGCAGCCAAGCGGGTGGCTACGAGCAGTACTTC CASSQAGGYEQYF
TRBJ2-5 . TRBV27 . TGTGCCAGCAGTTTATCCCGTTTGGCGGCCCAGTACTTC CASSLSRLAAQYF
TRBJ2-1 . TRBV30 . TGTGCCTGGAGTGAGGTGGGGAGTTACAATGAGCAGTTCTTC CAWSEVGSYNEQFF
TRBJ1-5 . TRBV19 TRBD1 TGTGCCAGTAGTGGGGACAGGGATCAGCCCCAGCATTTT CASSGDRDQPQHF
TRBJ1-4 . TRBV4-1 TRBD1 TGCGCCAGCAGCCAAGATTGGTACGGGACAGGGAGTATCACTAATGAAAAACTGTTTTTT CASSQDWYGTGSITNEKLFF
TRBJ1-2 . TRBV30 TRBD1 TGTGCCTGGGCCTTGACAGGGGGCAACTATGGCTACACCTTC CAWALTGGNYGYTF
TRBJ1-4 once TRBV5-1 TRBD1 TGCGCCAGCAGCTTTGCTGGACAGGGGGGTGAAAAACTGTTTTTT CASSFAGQGGEKLFF